This T cell receptor (beta chain) was identified in a study of T-cell memory formation after mild COVID-19. Germline V gene lookup returns CDR1 SGHTA and CDR2 FQGNSA. The V end lost 1 base, the J end lost 2 bases, and 5 bases lay between the germline ends. There are 13 residues in the CDR3. Amplification by 5'RACE using constant-segment primers produced TCR alpha and TCR beta cDNA libraries that carried sample barcodes and UMIs. TCRdb redid the calling of the 5' RACE reads with MiXCR, one entry per CDR3 protein. The sample has under 70,000 distinct CDR3 sequences; about a tenth are singletons. In its sample, this clonotype was seen many times.

Sequenced material: PBMCs or a T cell subset sorted from them (not recorded which). The chain links TRBV7-2 to TRBJ2-5; D not resolved. The clonotype comes from a man younger than 35 who had mild COVID-19 (a few samples of this study predate the infection). Cell type and time point are not known. The CDR3 loop reads CASSLGAQETQYF. The CDR3 nucleotides read TGTGCCAGCAGCTTAGGAGCTCAAGAGACCCAGTACTTC.